This T cell receptor beta chain is drawn from a study of OX40 agonist ivuxolimab in advanced cancers. V was shortened by 2 bases and J by 3 bases, with 9 bases between the two germline ends. CDR1 is SGHAT, CDR2 FQNNGV, per germline. The length of the CDR3 is 14 residues. The table came from immunoSEQ multiplex PCR; TCRdb's copy has only in-frame clones and leaves some out. Among about 110,000 clones listed, about 91% were seen once. The chain has TRBV11-2 and TRBJ2-3; D is ambiguous. This material consisted of CD4+ or CD8+ T cells sorted from blood, taken in a trial of the OX40 agonist ivuxolimab. This TCR derives from an adult with an advanced solid tumor such as melanoma, head and neck, liver or kidney cancer. The CDR3 sequence: CASSLSVGTDTQYF. The CDR3 DNA is TGTGCCAGCAGCTTATCGGTCGGGACAGATACGCAGTATTTT.